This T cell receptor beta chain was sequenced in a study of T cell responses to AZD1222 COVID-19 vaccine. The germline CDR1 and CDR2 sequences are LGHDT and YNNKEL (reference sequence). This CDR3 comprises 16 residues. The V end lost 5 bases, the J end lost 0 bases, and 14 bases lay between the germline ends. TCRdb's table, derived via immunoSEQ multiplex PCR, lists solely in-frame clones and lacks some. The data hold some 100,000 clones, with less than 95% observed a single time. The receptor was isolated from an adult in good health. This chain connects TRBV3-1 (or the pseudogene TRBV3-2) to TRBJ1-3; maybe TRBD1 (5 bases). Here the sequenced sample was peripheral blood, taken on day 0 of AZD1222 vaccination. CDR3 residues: CASSKSREPSGNTIYF. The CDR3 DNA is TGTGCCAGCAGCAAAAGCAGGGAGCCCTCTGGAAACACCATATATTTT.